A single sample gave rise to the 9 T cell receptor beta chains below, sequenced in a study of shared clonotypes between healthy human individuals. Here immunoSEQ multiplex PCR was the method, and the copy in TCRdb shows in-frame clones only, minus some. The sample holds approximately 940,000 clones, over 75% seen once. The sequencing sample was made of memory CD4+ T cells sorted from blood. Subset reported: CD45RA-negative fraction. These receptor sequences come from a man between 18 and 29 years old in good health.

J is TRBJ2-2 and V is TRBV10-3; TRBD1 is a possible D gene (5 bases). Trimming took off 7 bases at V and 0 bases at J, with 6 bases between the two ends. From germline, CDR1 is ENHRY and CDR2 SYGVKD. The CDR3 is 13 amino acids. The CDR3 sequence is CAIKGSNTGELFF. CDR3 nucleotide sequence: TGTGCCATCAAGGGGTCGAACACCGGGGAGCTGTTTTTT.

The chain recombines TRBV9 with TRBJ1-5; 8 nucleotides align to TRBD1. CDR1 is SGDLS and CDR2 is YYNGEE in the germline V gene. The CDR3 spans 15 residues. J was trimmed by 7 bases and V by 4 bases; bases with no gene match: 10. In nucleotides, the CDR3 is TGTGCCAGCAGCCAATCGACAGGGGAAAACCAGCCCCAGCATTTT. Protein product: CASSQSTGENQPQHF.

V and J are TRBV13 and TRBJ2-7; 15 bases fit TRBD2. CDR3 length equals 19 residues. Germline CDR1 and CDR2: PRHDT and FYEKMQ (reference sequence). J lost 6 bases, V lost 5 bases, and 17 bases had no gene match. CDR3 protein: CASSPPGLAGGSRGAEQYF. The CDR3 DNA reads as TGTGCCAGCAGCCCGCCGGGACTAGCGGGAGGTTCCCGAGGTGCCGAGCAGTACTTC.

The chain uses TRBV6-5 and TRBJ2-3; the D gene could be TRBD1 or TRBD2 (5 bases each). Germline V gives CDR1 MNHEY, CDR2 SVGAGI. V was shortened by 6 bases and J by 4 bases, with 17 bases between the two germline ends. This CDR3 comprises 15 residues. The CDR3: CASRRGPSGADTQYF. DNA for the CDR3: TGTGCCAGCAGGAGGGGTCCTTCCGGGGCAGATACGCAGTATTTT.

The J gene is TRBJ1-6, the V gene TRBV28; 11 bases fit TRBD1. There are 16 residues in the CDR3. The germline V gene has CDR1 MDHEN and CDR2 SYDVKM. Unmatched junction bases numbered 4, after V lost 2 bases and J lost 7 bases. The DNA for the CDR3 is TGTGCCAGCAGTTTAGGGACAGGGGGGATGAATTCACCCCTCCACTTT. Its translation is CASSLGTGGMNSPLHF.

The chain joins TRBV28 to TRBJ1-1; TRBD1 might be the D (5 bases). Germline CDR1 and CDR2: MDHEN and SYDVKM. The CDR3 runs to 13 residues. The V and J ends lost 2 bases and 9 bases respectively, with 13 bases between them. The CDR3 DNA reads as TGTGCCAGCAGTTTAGACGGGGGACTGAAAGCTTTCTTT. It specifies CASSLDGGLKAFF.

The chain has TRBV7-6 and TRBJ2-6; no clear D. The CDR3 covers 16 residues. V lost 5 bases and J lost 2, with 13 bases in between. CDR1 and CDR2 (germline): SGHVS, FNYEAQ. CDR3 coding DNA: TGTGCCAGCAGCAGGCCGCTGGTCCCTGGGGCCAACGTCCTGACTTTC. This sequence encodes CASSRPLVPGANVLTF.

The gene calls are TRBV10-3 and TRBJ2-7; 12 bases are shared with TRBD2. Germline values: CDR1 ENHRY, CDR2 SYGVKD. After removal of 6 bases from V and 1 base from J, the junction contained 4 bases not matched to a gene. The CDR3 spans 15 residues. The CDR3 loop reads CAIRTLAGGSYEQYF. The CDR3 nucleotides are TGTGCCATCAGAACACTAGCGGGGGGTTCCTACGAGCAGTACTTC.

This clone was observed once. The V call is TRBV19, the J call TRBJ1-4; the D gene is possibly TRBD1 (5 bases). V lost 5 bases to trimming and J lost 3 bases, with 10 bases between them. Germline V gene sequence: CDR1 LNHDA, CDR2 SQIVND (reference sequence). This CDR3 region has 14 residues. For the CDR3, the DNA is TGTGCCAGTAGTGTTGGGGCGGCTAATGAAAAACTGTTTTTT. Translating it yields CASSVGAANEKLFF.